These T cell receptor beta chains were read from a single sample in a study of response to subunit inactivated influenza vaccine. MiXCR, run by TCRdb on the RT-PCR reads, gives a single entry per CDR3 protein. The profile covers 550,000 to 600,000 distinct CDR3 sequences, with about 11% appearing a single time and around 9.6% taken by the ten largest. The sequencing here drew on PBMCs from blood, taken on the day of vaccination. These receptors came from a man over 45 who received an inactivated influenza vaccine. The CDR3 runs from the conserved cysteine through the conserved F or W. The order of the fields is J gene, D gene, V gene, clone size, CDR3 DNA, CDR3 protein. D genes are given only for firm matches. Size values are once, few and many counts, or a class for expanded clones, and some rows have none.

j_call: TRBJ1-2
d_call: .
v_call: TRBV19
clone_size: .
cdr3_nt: TGTGCCAGTAGTATCCGGGACGGCTCTACTAACTATGGCTACACCTTC
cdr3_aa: CASSIRDGSTNYGYTF

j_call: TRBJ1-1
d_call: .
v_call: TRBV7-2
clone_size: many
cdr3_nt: TGTGCCAGCAGCTTGGGGGGGAGTAACACTGAAGCTTTCTTT
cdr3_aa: CASSLGGSNTEAFF

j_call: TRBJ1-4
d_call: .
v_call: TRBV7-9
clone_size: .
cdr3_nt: TGTGCCTGCAGCTTGGAGGGGGAACTGTTTTTT
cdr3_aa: CACSLEGELFF

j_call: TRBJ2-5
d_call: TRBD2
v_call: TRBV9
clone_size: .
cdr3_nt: TGTGCCAGCAGCGTAGCTGGACTAGCGGGAGAAGAGACCCAGTACTTC
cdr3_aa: CASSVAGLAGEETQYF

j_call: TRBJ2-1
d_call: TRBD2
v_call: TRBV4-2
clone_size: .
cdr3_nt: TGTGCCAGCAGCCAAGATCGCGGGAGGTTGGCGTTCTTC
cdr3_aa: CASSQDRGRLAFF

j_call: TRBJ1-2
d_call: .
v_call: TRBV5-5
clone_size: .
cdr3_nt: TGTGCCAGCAGCTTGGTAGTCGCTAACTATGGCTACACCTTC
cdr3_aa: CASSLVVANYGYTF

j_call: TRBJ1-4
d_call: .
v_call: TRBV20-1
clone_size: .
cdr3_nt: TGCAGTGCTATTAGTCGGGGGGGGGATGAAAAACTGTTTTTT
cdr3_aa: CSAISRGGDEKLFF

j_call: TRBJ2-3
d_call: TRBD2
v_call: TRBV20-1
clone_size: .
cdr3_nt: TGCAGTGCTACTAGCGGGGGACGCACAGATACGCAGTATTTT
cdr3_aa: CSATSGGRTDTQYF

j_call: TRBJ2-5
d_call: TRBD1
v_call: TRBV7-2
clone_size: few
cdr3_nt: TGTGCCAGCAGCCCAGGGACAGGGATGAGGGAGACCCAGTACTTC
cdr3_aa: CASSPGTGMRETQYF

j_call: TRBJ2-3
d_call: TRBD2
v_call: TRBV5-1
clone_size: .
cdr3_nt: TGCGCCAGCAGGAGGACTAGCGGGAGAGCGGATACGCAGTATTTT
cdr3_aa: CASRRTSGRADTQYF

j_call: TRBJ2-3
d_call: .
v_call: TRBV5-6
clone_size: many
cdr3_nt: TGCGCCAGCAGCTTGCAGGGAGATACGCAGTATTTT
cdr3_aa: CASSLQGDTQYF

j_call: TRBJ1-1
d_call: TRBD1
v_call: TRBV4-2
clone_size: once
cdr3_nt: TGTGCCAGCAGCAGAGGGGGCGGGGCGAACACTGAAGCTTTCTTT
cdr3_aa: CASSRGGGANTEAFF

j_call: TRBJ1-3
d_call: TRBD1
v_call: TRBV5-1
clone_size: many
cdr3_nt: TGCGCCAGCAGCCTGGGACAGCCTTACTCTGGAAACACCATATATTTT
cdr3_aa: CASSLGQPYSGNTIYF

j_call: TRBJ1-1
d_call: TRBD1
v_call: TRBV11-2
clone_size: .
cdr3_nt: TGTGCCAGCAGCTCAGGCAACGGACAGGGCAACTGGGGGGACACTGAAGCTTTCTTT
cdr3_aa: CASSSGNGQGNWGDTEAFF

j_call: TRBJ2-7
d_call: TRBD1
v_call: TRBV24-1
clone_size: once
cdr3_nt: TGTGCCACCAGTGCAGGGGGCGACGAGCAGTACTTC
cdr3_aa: CATSAGGDEQYF

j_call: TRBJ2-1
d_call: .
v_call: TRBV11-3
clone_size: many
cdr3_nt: TGTGCCAGCAGCGCGGACAGACACAATGAGCAGTTCTTC
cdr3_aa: CASSADRHNEQFF

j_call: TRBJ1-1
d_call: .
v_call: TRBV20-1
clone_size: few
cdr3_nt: TGCAGTGCTAGAAATAGTTGGAACACTGAAGCTTTCTTT
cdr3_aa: CSARNSWNTEAFF

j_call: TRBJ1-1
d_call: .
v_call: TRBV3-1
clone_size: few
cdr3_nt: TGTGCCAGCAGCCAAGGGCACAGGAACACTGAAGCTTTCTTT
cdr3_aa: CASSQGHRNTEAFF

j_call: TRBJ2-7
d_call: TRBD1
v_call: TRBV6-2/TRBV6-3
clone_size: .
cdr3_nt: TGTGCCAGCAGTTGGCAGGGGGCCTACGAGCAGTACTTC
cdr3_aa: CASSWQGAYEQYF

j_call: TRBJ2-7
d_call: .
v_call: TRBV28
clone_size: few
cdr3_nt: TGTGCCAGCAGTTTATTCCCCTCGGGTACCTGGATCTACGAGCAGTACTTC
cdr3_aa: CASSLFPSGTWIYEQYF

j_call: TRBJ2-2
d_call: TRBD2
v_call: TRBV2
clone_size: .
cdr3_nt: TGTGCCAGCAGAAATGAACCGGGACTAGGGACCGGGGAGCTGTTTTTT
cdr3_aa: CASRNEPGLGTGELFF

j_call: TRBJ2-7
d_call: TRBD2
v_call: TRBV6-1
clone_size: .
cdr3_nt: TGTGCCAGCAGAGAAGCTAGCGGCGCTAGTTCCTACGAGCAGTACTTC
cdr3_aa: CASREASGASSYEQYF